What follows is one TCR beta chain and its context. Antigen: not known. This specimen belongs to a study of T cells in Graves' hyperthyroidism and ophthalmopathy. The TCR beta CDR3 regions underwent amplification using RNA transcripts as the source. First-round RT-PCR targeting the TCR CDR3 was performed with the HTBI primer set. MiXCR was run by TCRdb on the multiplex PCR reads, yielding one entry per CDR3 protein. The table shows approximately 420,000 distinct CDR3 sequences, with 15% occurring only once. Absence of ophthalmopathy progression within 18 months defined stable Graves' hyperthyroidism. Study outcomes and limitations: Most thyroid clonotypes that were expanded above 0.001 also turned up in blood.

Germline lookup yields CDR1 SEHNR and CDR2 FQNEAQ (reference sequence). The ends were cut back, 5 bases at V and 8 bases at J, with 16 bases in the middle. The CDR3 has 14 residues. The sequenced material came from blood. The receptor's source is a woman aged 25 to 39 with Graves' hyperthyroidism. V usage is TRBV7-9 and J usage is TRBJ2-1, with TRBD1 as a possible D gene (6 bases). The CDR3 nucleotides read TGTGCCAGCAGCGAGGGGGAAAATAATTATGAGCAGTTCTTC. This gives the protein CASSEGENNYEQFF. The full variable domain, in which reference TRBV7-9 and TRBJ2-1 provide the parts outside the CDR3, is DTGVSQNPRHKITKRGQNVTFRCDPISEHNRLYWYRQTLGQGPEFLTYFQNEAQLEKSRLLSDRFSAERPKGSFSTLEIQRTEQGDSAMYLCASSEGENNYEQFFGPGTRLTVL.